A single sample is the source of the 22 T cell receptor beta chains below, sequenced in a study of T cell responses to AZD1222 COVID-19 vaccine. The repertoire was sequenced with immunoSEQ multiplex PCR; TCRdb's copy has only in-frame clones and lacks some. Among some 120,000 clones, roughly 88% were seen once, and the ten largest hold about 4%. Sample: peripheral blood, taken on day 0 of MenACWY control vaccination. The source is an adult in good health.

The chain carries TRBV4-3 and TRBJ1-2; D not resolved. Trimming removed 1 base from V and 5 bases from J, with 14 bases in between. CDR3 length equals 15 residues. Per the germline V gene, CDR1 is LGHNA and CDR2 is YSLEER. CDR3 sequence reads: CASSQVLTTIYGYTF. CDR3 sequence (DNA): TGCGCCAGCAGCCAAGTACTTACGACGATTTATGGCTACACCTTC.

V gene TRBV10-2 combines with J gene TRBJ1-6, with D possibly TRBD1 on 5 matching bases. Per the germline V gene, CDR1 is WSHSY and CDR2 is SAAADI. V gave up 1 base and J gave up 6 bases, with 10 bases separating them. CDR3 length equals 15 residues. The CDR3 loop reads CASSELGLGNSPLHF. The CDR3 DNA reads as TGCGCCAGCAGTGAGTTGGGGCTGGGTAATTCACCCCTCCACTTT.

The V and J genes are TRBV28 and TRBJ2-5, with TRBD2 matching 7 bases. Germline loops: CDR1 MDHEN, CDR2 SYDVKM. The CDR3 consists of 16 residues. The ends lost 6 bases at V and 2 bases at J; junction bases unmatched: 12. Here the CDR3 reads CASRRRMRGNQETQYF. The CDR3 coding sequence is TGTGCCAGCAGACGAAGAATGCGGGGGAATCAAGAGACCCAGTACTTC.

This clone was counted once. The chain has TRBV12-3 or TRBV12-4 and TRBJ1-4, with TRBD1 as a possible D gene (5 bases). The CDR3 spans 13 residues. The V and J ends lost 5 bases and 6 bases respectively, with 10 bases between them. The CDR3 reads CASSGQGDEKLFF. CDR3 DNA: TGTGCCAGCAGTGGGCAGGGTGATGAAAAACTGTTTTTT.

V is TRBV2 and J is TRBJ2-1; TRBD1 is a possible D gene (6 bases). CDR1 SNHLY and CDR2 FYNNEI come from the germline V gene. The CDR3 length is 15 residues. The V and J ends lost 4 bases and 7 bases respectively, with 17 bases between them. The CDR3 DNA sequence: TGTGCCAGCAGTGCATTACAGGGTATCAGGAATGAGCAGTTCTTC. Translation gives CASSALQGIRNEQFF.

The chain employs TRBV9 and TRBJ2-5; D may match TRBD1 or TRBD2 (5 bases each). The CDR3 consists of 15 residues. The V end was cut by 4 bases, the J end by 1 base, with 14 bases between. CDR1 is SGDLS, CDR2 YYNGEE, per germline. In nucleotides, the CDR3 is TGTGCCAGCAGCTGGGGACCCTCCGGCCAAGAGACCCAGTACTTC. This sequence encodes CASSWGPSGQETQYF.

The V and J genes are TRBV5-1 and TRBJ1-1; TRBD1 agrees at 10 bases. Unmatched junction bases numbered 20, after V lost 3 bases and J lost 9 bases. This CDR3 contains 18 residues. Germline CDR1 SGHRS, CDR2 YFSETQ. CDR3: CASSWVPGQGPFSAKAFF. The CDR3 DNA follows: TGCGCCAGCAGCTGGGTCCCGGGACAGGGGCCCTTTTCTGCTAAAGCTTTCTTT.

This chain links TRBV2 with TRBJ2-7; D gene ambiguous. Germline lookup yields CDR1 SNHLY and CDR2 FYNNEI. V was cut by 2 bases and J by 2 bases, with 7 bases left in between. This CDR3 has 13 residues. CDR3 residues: CASSELGTYEQYF. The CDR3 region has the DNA TGTGCCAGCAGTGAATTAGGGACCTACGAGCAGTACTTC.

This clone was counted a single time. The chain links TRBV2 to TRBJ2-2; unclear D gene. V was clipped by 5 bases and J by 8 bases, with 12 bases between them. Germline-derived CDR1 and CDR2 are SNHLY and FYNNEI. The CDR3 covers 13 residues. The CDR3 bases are TGTGCCAGCAGTTATACCCCGGGTGGGGAGCTGTTTTTT. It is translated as CASSYTPGGELFF.

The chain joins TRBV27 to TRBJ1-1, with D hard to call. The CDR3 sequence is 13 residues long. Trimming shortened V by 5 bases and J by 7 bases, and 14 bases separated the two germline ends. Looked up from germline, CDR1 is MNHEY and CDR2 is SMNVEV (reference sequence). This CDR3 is CASSPSRMDEAFF. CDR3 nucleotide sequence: TGTGCCAGCAGTCCGTCTCGCATGGATGAAGCTTTCTTT.

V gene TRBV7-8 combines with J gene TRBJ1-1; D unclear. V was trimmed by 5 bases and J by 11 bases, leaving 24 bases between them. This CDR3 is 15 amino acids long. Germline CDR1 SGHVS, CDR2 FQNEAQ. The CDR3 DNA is TGTGCCAGCAGCCCCGGCCCGACGGAGTTGGGAAGGGCTTTCTTT. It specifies CASSPGPTELGRAFF.

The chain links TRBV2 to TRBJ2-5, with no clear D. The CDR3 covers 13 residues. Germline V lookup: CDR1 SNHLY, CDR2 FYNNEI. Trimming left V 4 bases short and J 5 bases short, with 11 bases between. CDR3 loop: CASSVGGRETQYF. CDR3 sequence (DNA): TGTGCCAGCAGTGTTGGCGGCCGGGAGACCCAGTACTTC.

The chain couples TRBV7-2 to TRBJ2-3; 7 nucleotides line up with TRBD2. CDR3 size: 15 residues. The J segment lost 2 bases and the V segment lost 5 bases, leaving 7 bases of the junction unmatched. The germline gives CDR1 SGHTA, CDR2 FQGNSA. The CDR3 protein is CASSRREGTTDTQYF. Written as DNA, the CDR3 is TGTGCCAGCAGCCGGAGGGAGGGGACCACAGATACGCAGTATTTT. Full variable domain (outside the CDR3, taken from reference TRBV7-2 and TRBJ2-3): GAGVSQSPSNKVTEKGKDVELRCDPISGHTALYWYRQSLGQGLEFLIYFQGNSAPDKSGLPSDRFSAERTGGSVSTLTIQRTQQEDSAVYLCASSRREGTTDTQYFGPGTRLTVL.

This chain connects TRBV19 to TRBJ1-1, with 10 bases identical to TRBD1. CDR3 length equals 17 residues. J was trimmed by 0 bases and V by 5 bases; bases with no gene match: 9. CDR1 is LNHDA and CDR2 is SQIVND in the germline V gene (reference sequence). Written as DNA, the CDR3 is TGTGCCAGTAGTGCCAGGGACAGGGGCCCTATGAACACTGAAGCTTTCTTT. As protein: CASSARDRGPMNTEAFF. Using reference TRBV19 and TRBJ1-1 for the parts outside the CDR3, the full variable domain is DGGITQSPKYLFRKEGQNVTLSCEQNLNHDAMYWYRQDPGQGLRLIYYSQIVNDFQKGDIAEGYSVSREKKESFPLTVTSAQKNPTAFYLCASSARDRGPMNTEAFFGQGTRLTVV.

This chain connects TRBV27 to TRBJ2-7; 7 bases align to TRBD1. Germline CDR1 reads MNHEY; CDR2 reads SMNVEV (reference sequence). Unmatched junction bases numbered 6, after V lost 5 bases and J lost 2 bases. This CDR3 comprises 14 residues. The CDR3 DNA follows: TGTGCCAGCAGTCAAGGACAGGCAACCTACGAGCAGTACTTC. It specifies CASSQGQATYEQYF.

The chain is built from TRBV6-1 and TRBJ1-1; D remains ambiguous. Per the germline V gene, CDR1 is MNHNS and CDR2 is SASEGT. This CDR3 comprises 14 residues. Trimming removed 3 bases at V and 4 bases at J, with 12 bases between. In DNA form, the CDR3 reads TGTGCCAGCAGTGATGGCGGCAGCCGCACTGAAGCTTTCTTT. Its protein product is CASSDGGSRTEAFF.

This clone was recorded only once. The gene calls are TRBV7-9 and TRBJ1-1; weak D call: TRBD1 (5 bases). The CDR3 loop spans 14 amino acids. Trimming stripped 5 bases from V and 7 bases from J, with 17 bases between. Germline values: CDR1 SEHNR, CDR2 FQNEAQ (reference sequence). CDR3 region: CASSPTDSSLEAFF. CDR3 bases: TGTGCCAGCAGCCCAACAGACAGCTCCCTTGAAGCTTTCTTT.

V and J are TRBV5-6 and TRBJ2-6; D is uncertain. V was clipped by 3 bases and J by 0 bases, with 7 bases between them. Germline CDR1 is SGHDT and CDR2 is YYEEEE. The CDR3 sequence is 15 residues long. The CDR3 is CASSSRTSGANVLTF. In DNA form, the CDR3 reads TGTGCCAGCAGCTCCAGGACCTCTGGGGCCAACGTCCTGACTTTC.

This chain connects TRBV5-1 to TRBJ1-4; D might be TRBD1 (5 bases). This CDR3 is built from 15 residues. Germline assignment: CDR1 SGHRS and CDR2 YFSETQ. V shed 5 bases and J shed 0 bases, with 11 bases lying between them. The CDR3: CASSGDSSTNEKLFF. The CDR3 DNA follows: TGCGCCAGCAGTGGCGACAGCTCAACTAATGAAAAACTGTTTTTT.

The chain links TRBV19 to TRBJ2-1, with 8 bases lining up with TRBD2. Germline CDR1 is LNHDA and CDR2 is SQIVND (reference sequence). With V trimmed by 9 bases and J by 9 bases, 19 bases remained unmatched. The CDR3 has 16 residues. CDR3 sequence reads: CASLSIGGGRLGEQFF. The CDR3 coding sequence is TGTGCCAGCCTATCCATCGGGGGGGGGCGCCTGGGTGAGCAGTTCTTC. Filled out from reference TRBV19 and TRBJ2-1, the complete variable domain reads DGGITQSPKYLFRKEGQNVTLSCEQNLNHDAMYWYRQDPGQGLRLIYYSQIVNDFQKGDIAEGYSVSREKKESFPLTVTSAQKNPTAFYLCASLSIGGGRLGEQFFGPGTRLTVL.

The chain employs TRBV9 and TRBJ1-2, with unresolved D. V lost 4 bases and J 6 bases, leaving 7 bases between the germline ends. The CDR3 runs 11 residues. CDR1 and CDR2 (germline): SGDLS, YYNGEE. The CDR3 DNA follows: TGTGCCAGCAGCCGCTTAGATGGCTACACCTTC. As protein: CASSRLDGYTF.

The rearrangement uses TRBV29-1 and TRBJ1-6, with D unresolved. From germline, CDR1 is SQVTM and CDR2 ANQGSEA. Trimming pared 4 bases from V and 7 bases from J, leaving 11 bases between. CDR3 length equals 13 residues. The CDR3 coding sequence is TGCAGCGTTGGGGAACGGATAAATTCACCCCTCCACTTT. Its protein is CSVGERINSPLHF.